This T cell receptor (beta chain) was sequenced during a study of response to subunit inactivated influenza vaccine. Study findings and constraints: Authors suggested each seasonal influenza vaccination recruits few new T cells.

V gave up 4 bases and J gave up 5 bases, with 19 bases separating them. This CDR3 has 16 residues. Germline CDR1 reads SGHRS; CDR2 reads YFSETQ. Notes on this clonotype: What it binds is unknown.

From the RT-PCR reads, TCRdb called clonotypes with MiXCR, one entry per CDR3 protein. The sample lists about 190,000 distinct CDR3 sequences; 13% to 15% were seen once. The sample here was CD8+ T cells sorted from PBMCs, taken less than 6 days after vaccination. This clonotype was obtained from a man between 50 and 59 years old who received an inactivated influenza vaccine. J is TRBJ2-1 and V is TRBV5-1; D tentatively reads TRBD1 or TRBD2 (5 bases each). For the CDR3, the DNA is TGCGCCAGCAGCGCTTTTTCCGGGACGTCTAACAATGAGCAGTTCTTC. It is translated as CASSAFSGTSNNEQFF.